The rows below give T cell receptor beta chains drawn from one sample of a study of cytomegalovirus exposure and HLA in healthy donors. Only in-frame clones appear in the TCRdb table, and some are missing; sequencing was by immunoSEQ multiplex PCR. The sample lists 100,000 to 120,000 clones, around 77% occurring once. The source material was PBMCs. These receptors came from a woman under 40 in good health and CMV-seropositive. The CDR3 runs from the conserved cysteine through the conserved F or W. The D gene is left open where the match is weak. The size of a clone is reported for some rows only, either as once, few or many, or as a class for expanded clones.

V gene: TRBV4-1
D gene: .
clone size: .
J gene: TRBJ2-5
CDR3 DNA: TGCGCCAGCAGCCAAGATAGGGGGTACCAAGAGACCCAGTACTTC
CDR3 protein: CASSQDRGYQETQYF

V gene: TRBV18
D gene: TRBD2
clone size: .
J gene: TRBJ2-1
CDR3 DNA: TGTGCCAGCTCACCGAGGAGCGGGAGTGACAATGAGCAGTTCTTC
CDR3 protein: CASSPRSGSDNEQFF

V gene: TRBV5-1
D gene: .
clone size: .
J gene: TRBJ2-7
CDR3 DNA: TGCGCCAGCAGCGCGGGGCGAGGGAACGAGCAGTACTTC
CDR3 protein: CASSAGRGNEQYF

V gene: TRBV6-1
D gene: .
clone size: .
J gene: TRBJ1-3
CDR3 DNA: TGTGCCAGCAGTGTCCACGGGAACTCTGGAAACACCATATATTTT
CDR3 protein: CASSVHGNSGNTIYF

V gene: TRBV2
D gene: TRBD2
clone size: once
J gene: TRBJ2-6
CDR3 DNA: TGTGCCCTCCAGACTAGCGGGGGGGCTGGGGCCAACGTCCTGACTTTC
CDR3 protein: CALQTSGGAGANVLTF

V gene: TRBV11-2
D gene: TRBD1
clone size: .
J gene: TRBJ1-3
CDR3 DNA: TGTGCCAGCCAACCTGGGACAGGGGGAAACACCATATATTTT
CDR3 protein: CASQPGTGGNTIYF

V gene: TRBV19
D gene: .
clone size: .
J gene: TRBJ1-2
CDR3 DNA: TGTGCCAGCACCCTAAGTCAGGGTAAGTACTATGGCTACACCTTC
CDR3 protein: CASTLSQGKYYGYTF

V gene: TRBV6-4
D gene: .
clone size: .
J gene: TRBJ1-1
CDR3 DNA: TGTGCCAGCAGTGAAGGGGTCGGGAACACTGAAGCTTTCTTT
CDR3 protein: CASSEGVGNTEAFF

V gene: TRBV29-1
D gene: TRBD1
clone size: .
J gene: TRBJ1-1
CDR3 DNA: TGCAGCGGGAGACAGGGGGCAATATCTGAAGCTTTCTTT
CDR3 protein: CSGRQGAISEAFF

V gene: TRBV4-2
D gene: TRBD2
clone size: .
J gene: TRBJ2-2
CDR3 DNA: TGTGCCAGCAGCCGTCGTGGCGGGGGGAACACCGGGGAGCTGTTTTTT
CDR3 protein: CASSRRGGGNTGELFF

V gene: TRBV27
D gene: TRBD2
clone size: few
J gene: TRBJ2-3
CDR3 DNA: TGTGCCAGCAGTTTATCCGCACGACTAGCGGGGTATTTT
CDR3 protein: CASSLSARLAGYF

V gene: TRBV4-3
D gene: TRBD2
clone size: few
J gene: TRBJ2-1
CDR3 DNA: TGCGCCAGCAGCTTAAGACTAGCGGGGTACAATGAGCAGTTCTTC
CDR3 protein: CASSLRLAGYNEQFF

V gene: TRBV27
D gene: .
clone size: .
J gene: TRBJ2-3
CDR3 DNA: TGTGCCAGCAGTTTTCAGGGTCCTACAGATACGCAGTATTTT
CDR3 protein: CASSFQGPTDTQYF

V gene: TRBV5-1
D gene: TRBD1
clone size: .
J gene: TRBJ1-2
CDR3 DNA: TGCGCCAGCAGCGGCGGGACAGCGACCTCGAGCGGCTACACCTTC
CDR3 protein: CASSGGTATSSGYTF

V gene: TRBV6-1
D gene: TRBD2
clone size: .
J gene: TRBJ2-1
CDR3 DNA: TGTGCCAGCACCTCCGGGAGGCACAATGAGCAGTTCTTC
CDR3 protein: CASTSGRHNEQFF

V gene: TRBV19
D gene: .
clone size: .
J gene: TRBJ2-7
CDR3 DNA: TGTGTCAGTAGTATAGCCCTCTCGTTCGGCAGGTCTCACGAGCAGTACTTC
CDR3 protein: CVSSIALSFGRSHEQYF

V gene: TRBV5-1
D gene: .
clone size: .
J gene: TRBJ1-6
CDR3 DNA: TGCGCCAGCAGCGTGGACAGAACACCAGTTACCCTCCACTTT
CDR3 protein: CASSVDRTPVTLHF

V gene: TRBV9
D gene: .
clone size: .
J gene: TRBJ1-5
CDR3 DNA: TGTGCCAGCAGCGGGGGGGGGTTCCAGCCCCAGCATTTT
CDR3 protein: CASSGGGFQPQHF

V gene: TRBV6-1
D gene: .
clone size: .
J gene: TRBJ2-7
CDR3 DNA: TGTGCCAGCAGTGAATACGGGGATTACGTAGGAGGCGAGCAGTACTTC
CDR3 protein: CASSEYGDYVGGEQYF

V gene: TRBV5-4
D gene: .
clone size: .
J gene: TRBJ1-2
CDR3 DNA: TGTGCCAGCAGCTTCACTTCTTACAGCTATGGCTACACCTTC
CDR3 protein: CASSFTSYSYGYTF

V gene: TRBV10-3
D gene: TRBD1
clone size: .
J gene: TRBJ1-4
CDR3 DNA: TGTGCCATCAGTGAATCGGGGCCAGGGGGCGGAAAACTGTTTTTT
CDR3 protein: CAISESGPGGGKLFF

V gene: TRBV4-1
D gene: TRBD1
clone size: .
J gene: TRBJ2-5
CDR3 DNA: TGCGCCAGCAGCCACCCAGACAGGGAAGAGACCCAGTACTTC
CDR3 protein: CASSHPDREETQYF

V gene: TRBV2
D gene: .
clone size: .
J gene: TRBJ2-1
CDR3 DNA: TGTGCCAGCAGGGTAGGGGGCTCCTACAATGAGCAGTTCTTC
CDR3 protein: CASRVGGSYNEQFF

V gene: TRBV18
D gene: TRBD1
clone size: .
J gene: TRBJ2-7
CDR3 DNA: TGTGCCAGCTCACCCGAGACAGGGGGAAGGTACGAGCAGTACTTC
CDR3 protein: CASSPETGGRYEQYF

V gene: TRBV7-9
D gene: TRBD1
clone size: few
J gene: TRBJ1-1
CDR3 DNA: TGTGCCAGCAGGGACAGGGGTGGGAACACTGAAGCTTTCTTT
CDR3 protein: CASRDRGGNTEAFF

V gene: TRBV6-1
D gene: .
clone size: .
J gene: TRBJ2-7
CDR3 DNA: TGTGCCAGAGTAGGAGGGGGCAAAAACGAGCAGTACTTC
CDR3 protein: CARVGGGKNEQYF

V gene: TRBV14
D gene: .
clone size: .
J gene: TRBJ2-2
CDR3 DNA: TGTGCCAGCAGCCAAGATAGGGGCAGCTACACCGGGGAGCTGTTTTTT
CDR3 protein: CASSQDRGSYTGELFF

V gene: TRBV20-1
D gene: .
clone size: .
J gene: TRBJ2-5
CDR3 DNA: TGCAGTGCTAGTAGTCCCGAGACCCAGTACTTC
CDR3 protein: CSASSPETQYF

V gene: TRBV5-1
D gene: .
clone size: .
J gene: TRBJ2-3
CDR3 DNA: TGCGCCAGCAGCTGGCCAGGTCGGCAGGGAGATACGCAGTATTTT
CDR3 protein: CASSWPGRQGDTQYF

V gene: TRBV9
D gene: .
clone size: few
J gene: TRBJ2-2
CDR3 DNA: TGTGCCAGCAGCGTAGGCCCGAGCAACACCGGGGAGCTGTTTTTT
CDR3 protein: CASSVGPSNTGELFF

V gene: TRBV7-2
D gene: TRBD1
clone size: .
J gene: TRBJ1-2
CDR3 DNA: TGTGCCAGCAGCCCCCCGGGACAGGGGGGTTATGGCTACACCTTC
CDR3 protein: CASSPPGQGGYGYTF

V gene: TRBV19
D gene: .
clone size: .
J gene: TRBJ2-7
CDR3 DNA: TGTGCCAGTAGTATCCGGAGCTCCTACGAGCAGCACTTC
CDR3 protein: CASSIRSSYEQHF